This T cell receptor (beta chain) was sequenced in a study of shared clonotypes between healthy human individuals. Assay used: immunoSEQ multiplex PCR; TCRdb lists only in-frame clones, some missing. The sample contains approximately 1,000,000 clones, approximately 78% of which appear only once. This clone came up once. The antigen is not known. The sample holds other DNA sequences that translate to the same CDR3. The junction had 4 bases not matched to a gene; V was cut back by 3 bases and J by 3 bases. Germline CDR1 reads SGDLS; CDR2 reads YYNGEE. This CDR3 spans 14 amino acids. Study-level points and caveats: Memory subsets had estimated richness that was generally smaller than that of naive subsets. Clonotype sharing across a few donors was observed for roughly 5% of naive CD4 clonotypes. Inspection by rarefaction showed sorted-subset sequencing to be incomplete despite large depth.

The rearrangement joins TRBV9 to TRBJ2-3; 7 bases map to TRBD1. The source of this sequence is a man between 18 and 29 years old in good health. Some clones in this sample may be carry-over from other donors' samples. The material sequenced was memory CD4+ T cells from PBMCs. Indicated subset: CD45RA-negative fraction. CDR3 coding DNA: TGTGCCAGCAGCGCCCGACAGGGTACAGATACGCAGTATTTT. It codes for CASSARQGTDTQYF.